This passage covers 30 T cell receptor beta chains from one sample sequenced in a study of T cells after posttransplantation cyclophosphamide. Profiled with immunoSEQ multiplex PCR; TCRdb holds only in-frame clones, not every one. The data contain 10,000 to 15,000 clones, around 86% of them seen just once; the ten biggest clones take up 0.83%. Sequenced input: memory CD4+ T cells sorted from PBMCs. The receptors come from a man over 45 in good health, CMV-negative, and a related stem cell transplant donor.

This sequence joins TRBV5-8 and TRBJ2-3, with D hard to call. CDR1 and CDR2 from the germline V gene are SGHTS and YDEGEE. V was pared by 1 base and J by 7 bases, with 10 bases between. This CDR3 has 13 amino acids. This CDR3 is CASSLPPLNTQYF. CDR3 coding DNA: TGTGCCAGCAGCTTGCCCCCCCTAAATACGCAGTATTTT. Together with reference TRBV5-8 and TRBJ2-3, the CDR3 gives the full variable domain: EAGVTQSPTHLIKTRGQQATLRCSPISGHTSVYWYQQALGLGLQFLLWYDEGEERNRGNFPPRFSGRQFPNYSSELNVNALELEDSALYLCASSLPPLNTQYFGPGTRLTVL.

This clone has a handful of counts. J is TRBJ1-5 and V is TRBV19; D is perhaps TRBD1 (5 bases). CDR3 size: 15 residues. Germline V lookup: CDR1 LNHDA, CDR2 SQIVND (reference sequence). Trimming took 7 bases from V and 3 from J, leaving 16 bases between them. CDR3 in DNA: TGTGCCAGTAACCCCAGGGCAGCCAACAATCAGCCCCAGCATTTT. Encoded protein: CASNPRAANNQPQHF.

The J gene is TRBJ1-1, the V gene TRBV27; D gene unclear. The V and J ends lost 2 bases and 1 base respectively, with 14 bases between them. Germline values: CDR1 MNHEY, CDR2 SMNVEV (reference sequence). This CDR3 has 16 residues. The CDR3 nucleotides are TGTGCCAGCAGTTTAAGAGGTAACTCCCCGAACACTGAAGCTTTCTTT. This translates into CASSLRGNSPNTEAFF.

CDR3 DNA sequence: TGTGCCAGCGGGACAGTAGACTCTGGGGCCAACGTCCTGACTTTC. Its translation: CASGTVDSGANVLTF. The V and J genes are TRBV6-1 and TRBJ2-6; TRBD1 matches at 7 bases. The junction had 4 bases not matched to a gene; V was cut back by 8 bases and J by 0 bases. Per the germline V gene, CDR1 is MNHNS and CDR2 is SASEGT. The CDR3 loop spans 15 amino acids.

The chain is built from TRBV9 and TRBJ2-7; 9 nucleotides line up with TRBD1. In germline, CDR1 is SGDLS, CDR2 YYNGEE. CDR3 length: 15 amino acids. Unmatched junction bases numbered 7, after V lost 4 bases and J lost 2 bases. In DNA form, the CDR3 reads TGTGCCAGCAGCCCCAACCGGGACAGGGCCTACGAGCAGTACTTC. It codes for CASSPNRDRAYEQYF.

The chain employs TRBV11-2 and TRBJ2-1; TRBD1 matches at 9 bases. The length of the CDR3 is 15 residues. V shed 5 bases, J shed 7 bases, and the junction held 9 bases outside the gene matches. Germline-derived CDR1 and CDR2 are SGHAT and FQNNGV. The CDR3 nucleotides are TGTGCCAGCAGCCTCAGACAGGGGGGAAGGAATGAGCAGTTCTTC. This codes for CASSLRQGGRNEQFF.

V usage is TRBV7-8 and J usage is TRBJ2-3; D remains ambiguous. The CDR3 has 16 residues. Trimming left V 2 bases short and J 1 base short, with 13 bases between. The germline V gene has CDR1 SGHVS and CDR2 FQNEAQ. The CDR3 DNA sequence: TGTGCCAGCAGCTTAAGCGCCACGGGTCGCACAGATACGCAGTATTTT. As protein: CASSLSATGRTDTQYF.

V usage is TRBV18 and J usage is TRBJ2-5; no clear D. The J call may be incorrect, as the DNA end agrees better with TRBJ2-7. There are 14 residues in the CDR3. The germline CDR1 and CDR2 sequences are KGHSH and LQKENI. The CDR3 region has the DNA TGTGCCAGCTCACCATCGGGTAACCCCTACGAGCAGTACTTC. It translates to CASSPSGNPYEQYF.

The V and J genes are TRBV9 and TRBJ2-3; TRBD2 is a possible D gene (6 bases). Trimming stripped 4 bases from V and 2 bases from J, with 14 bases between. This CDR3 comprises 15 residues. The germline gives CDR1 SGDLS, CDR2 YYNGEE. Written as DNA, the CDR3 is TGTGCCAGCAGCCCAGTCTCTAGCGTCACAGATACGCAGTATTTT. As protein: CASSPVSSVTDTQYF.

This chain connects TRBV2 to TRBJ1-1; 7 bases line up with TRBD1. V gave up 7 bases and J gave up 3 bases; unmatched junction bases: 5. The CDR3 has 13 amino acids. Germline lookup yields CDR1 SNHLY and CDR2 FYNNEI. The CDR3 bases are TGTGCCAGCACTGACAGGGAATACACTGAAGCTTTCTTT. Amino acids: CASTDREYTEAFF.

The chain uses TRBV28 and TRBJ2-2, with 9 bases that match TRBD2. Per the germline V gene, CDR1 is MDHEN and CDR2 is SYDVKM. V was clipped by 6 bases and J by 7 bases; unmatched bases: 6. The CDR3 loop spans 14 amino acids. The CDR3 bases are TGTGCCAGCAGGCGGGGGGGTCCGGGCGGGGAGCTGTTTTTT. It encodes CASRRGGPGGELFF.

The chain links TRBV14 to TRBJ2-1, with 8 bases aligning to TRBD2. V trimming: 1 base; J trimming: 5 bases; junction bases outside the gene matches: 10. Germline loops: CDR1 SGHDN, CDR2 FVKESK. The CDR3 loop spans 17 amino acids. The chain's CDR3 is CASSQVGREGPNNEQFF. The CDR3 DNA is TGTGCCAGCAGCCAAGTGGGACGGGAGGGCCCGAACAATGAGCAGTTCTTC.

The CDR3 nucleotides are TGTGCCAGCAGCCACAGGGCTGGAAACACCATATATTTT. Encoded protein: CASSHRAGNTIYF. The chain uses TRBV13 and TRBJ1-3; D is perhaps TRBD1 (6 bases). This CDR3 contains 13 residues. V was shortened by 5 bases and J by 2 bases, with 7 bases between the two germline ends. CDR1 and CDR2 (germline): PRHDT, FYEKMQ (reference sequence).

This clone was counted only a few times. The chain links TRBV9 to TRBJ2-3; tentatively, D is TRBD2 (5 bases). Trimming pared 0 bases from V and 1 base from J, leaving 15 bases between. Germline-derived CDR1 and CDR2 are SGDLS and YYNGEE. The CDR3 consists of 17 residues. The CDR3 DNA follows: TGTGCCAGCAGCGTAGGAAGTCGAGGGCTACGCACAGATACGCAGTATTTT. Protein: CASSVGSRGLRTDTQYF. Variable domain in full (rest from reference TRBV9 and TRBJ2-3): DSGVTQTPKHLITATGQRVTLRCSPRSGDLSVYWYQQSLDQGLQFLIQYYNGEERAKGNILERFSAQQFPDLHSELNLSSLELGDSALYFCASSVGSRGLRTDTQYFGPGTRLTVL.

This chain uses TRBV7-9 with TRBJ2-1, with TRBD1 matching 7 bases. Germline V gives CDR1 SEHNR, CDR2 FQNEAQ (reference sequence). V shed 3 bases and J 9 bases; nucleotides not matched to a gene: 8. The CDR3 totals 14 residues. As DNA, the CDR3 is TGTGCCAGCAGCTTGACAGGGAATTTAGGTGAGCAGTTCTTC. As protein: CASSLTGNLGEQFF.

The chain is built from TRBV2 and TRBJ2-1; 8 bases are a match to TRBD1. J gave up 4 bases and V 7 bases, and 12 bases lay outside the gene matches. Germline V gene data show CDR1 as SNHLY and CDR2 as FYNNEI. The CDR3 is 16 residues long. The CDR3 sequence is CASITSVTGVYNEQFF. The DNA of the CDR3 is TGTGCCAGCATCACCTCGGTGACAGGGGTATACAATGAGCAGTTCTTC.

The chain has TRBV11-2 and TRBJ1-2, with D perhaps matching TRBD1 (6 bases). V was clipped by 4 bases and J by 8 bases, with 17 bases between them. This CDR3 spans 14 amino acids. Germline CDR1 SGHAT, CDR2 FQNNGV. CDR3 in amino acids: CASSSRGKGEGYTF. CDR3 DNA: TGTGCCAGCAGCTCCAGGGGTAAAGGTGAGGGCTACACCTTC.

This chain connects TRBV6-1 to TRBJ2-7, with 9 bases lining up with TRBD1. CDR1 is MNHNS and CDR2 is SASEGT in the germline V gene. The CDR3 sequence is 13 residues long. Trimming removed 7 bases from V and 4 bases from J; junction bases left unmatched: 5. The CDR3 DNA sequence: TGTGCCAGCAACCCGGGACAGGGTTACGAGCAGTACTTC. This encodes CASNPGQGYEQYF.

CDR3 amino acids: CARRGRNTEAFF. The CDR3 DNA reads TGTGCCCGCAGGGGGCGGAACACTGAAGCTTTCTTT. The chain combines TRBV30 with TRBJ1-1, with 8 bases matching TRBD1. V was pared by 8 bases and J by 1 base, with 3 bases of the junction left unmatched. The CDR3 is 12 residues long. Germline CDR1 is GTSNPN and CDR2 is SVGIG (reference sequence).

CDR3 sequence (DNA): TGTGCCAGCAGCGAGGGACTAGCGGGGACTGGGGTGCAGTACTTC. Its translation: CASSEGLAGTGVQYF. This chain links TRBV2 with TRBJ2-7; 13 nucleotides line up with TRBD2. Per the germline V gene, CDR1 is SNHLY and CDR2 is FYNNEI. The trim removed 6 bases at V and 9 bases at J, leaving 11 bases unmatched. CDR3 size: 15 residues.

The chain is built from TRBV19 and TRBJ1-2; 7 bases align to TRBD1. CDR1 is LNHDA, CDR2 SQIVND, per germline (reference sequence). The CDR3 has 15 amino acids. Trimming cost V 5 bases and J 9 bases; bases outside gene matches: 15. The CDR3 region has the DNA TGTGCCAGTAGTTCCCCAGGGGGGAGATTGGAGCGCTACACCTTC. Its protein is CASSSPGGRLERYTF.

The chain recombines TRBV19 with TRBJ2-7, with a tentative D call TRBD2 (6 bases). There are 12 residues in the CDR3. V was shortened by 5 bases and J by 4 bases, with 9 bases between the two germline ends. Germline V gives CDR1 LNHDA, CDR2 SQIVND (reference sequence). DNA of the CDR3: TGTGCCAGTAGTGAGGGACTTTACGAGCAGTACTTC. This sequence encodes CASSEGLYEQYF.

The CDR3 DNA follows: TGTGCCAGTAGAAGGGGGCAGAACACCGGGGAGCTGTTTTTT. Encoded protein: CASRRGQNTGELFF. V gene TRBV19 combines with J gene TRBJ2-2, with 7 bases identical to TRBD1. Germline trimming cut 6 bases from V and 1 base from J; bases unmatched to any gene: 2. The CDR3 length is 14 residues. Looked up from germline, CDR1 is LNHDA and CDR2 is SQIVND (reference sequence).

This clone was observed a handful of times. V usage is TRBV4-1 and J usage is TRBJ2-7; possibly TRBD1 for D (6 bases). This CDR3 spans 15 amino acids. Trimming took 4 bases from V and 0 from J, leaving 13 bases between them. Germline V CDR1 and CDR2: MGHRA, YSYEKL. CDR3 sequence: CASSPSTGRSYEQYF. Here the CDR3 DNA reads TGCGCCAGCAGCCCGTCGACAGGCCGCTCCTACGAGCAGTACTTC.

The chain employs TRBV9 and TRBJ1-6; possibly TRBD1 for D (6 bases). Germline V gene data show CDR1 as SGDLS and CDR2 as YYNGEE. Trimming took 0 bases from V and 7 from J, leaving 8 bases between them. The CDR3 is 14 amino acids. The CDR3 region is CASSVEQGNSPLHF. CDR3 nucleotides: TGTGCCAGCAGCGTAGAACAGGGCAATTCACCCCTCCACTTT.

This clone was found a few times. The chain has TRBV19 and TRBJ2-6; the D gene is possibly TRBD1 (5 bases). V was trimmed by 4 bases and J by 1 base, leaving 14 bases between them. Germline lookup yields CDR1 LNHDA and CDR2 SQIVND (reference sequence). The CDR3 sequence is 17 residues long. CDR3 in amino acids: CASSTTPQGSGANVLTF. DNA for the CDR3: TGTGCCAGTAGTACCACCCCTCAGGGATCTGGGGCCAACGTCCTGACTTTC.

In its sample, this clone was seen a few times. The rearrangement links TRBV19 to TRBJ1-2; D may be TRBD1 (6 bases). With 7 bases removed from V and 7 bases from J, the gap between germline ends came to 16 bases. This CDR3 comprises 13 residues. CDR1 and CDR2 (germline): LNHDA, SQIVND (reference sequence). The CDR3 bases are TGTGCCAGTAAAACCGTGGGACAATTTGGCTACACCTTC. Residues: CASKTVGQFGYTF.

The chain is built from TRBV11-2 and TRBJ2-2; a weak D match, TRBD1 (6 bases). Per germline, CDR1 SGHAT and CDR2 FQNNGV. The CDR3 is 16 amino acids. V was cut by 1 base and J by 1 base, with 10 bases left in between. In DNA, the CDR3 is TGTGCCAGCAGCTTAGTCAGGGGACAGAACACCGGGGAGCTGTTTTTT. Its translation: CASSLVRGQNTGELFF. Based on the CDR3 plus reference TRBV11-2 and TRBJ2-2, the full variable domain is EAGVAQSPRYKIIEKRQSVAFWCNPISGHATLYWYQQILGQGPKLLIQFQNNGVVDDSQLPKDRFSAERLKGVDSTLKIQPAKLEDSAVYLCASSLVRGQNTGELFFGEGSRLTVL.

This chain joins TRBV5-1 and TRBJ2-1, with D perhaps matching TRBD1 (7 bases). Per the germline V gene, CDR1 is SGHRS and CDR2 is YFSETQ. Trimming stripped 3 bases from V and 5 bases from J, with 15 bases between. The CDR3 is made up of 15 amino acids. CDR3 nucleotides: TGCGCCAGCAGCTGGGCAGGGGGGCGAAACAATGAGCAGTTCTTC. As protein: CASSWAGGRNNEQFF. The variable domain in full, completed from reference TRBV5-1 and TRBJ2-1, reads KAGVTQTPRYLIKTRGQQVTLSCSPISGHRSVSWYQQTPGQGLQFLFEYFSETQRNKGNFPGRFSGRQFSNSRSEMNVSTLELGDSALYLCASSWAGGRNNEQFFGPGTRLTVL.

In the case of this clone: An end of the junction does not agree with germline; a read error may underlie this. This sequence joins TRBV7-9 and TRBJ2-2, with TRBD2 identical over 10 bases. Germline CDR1 is SEHNR and CDR2 is FQNEAQ (reference sequence). The CDR3 sequence is 18 residues long. The CDR3 here is CASTLRGLAGAFGGELFF. DNA of the CDR3: TGTGCCAGCACCTTACGGGGGCTAGCGGGAGCCTTCGGCGGGGAGCTGTTTTTT.